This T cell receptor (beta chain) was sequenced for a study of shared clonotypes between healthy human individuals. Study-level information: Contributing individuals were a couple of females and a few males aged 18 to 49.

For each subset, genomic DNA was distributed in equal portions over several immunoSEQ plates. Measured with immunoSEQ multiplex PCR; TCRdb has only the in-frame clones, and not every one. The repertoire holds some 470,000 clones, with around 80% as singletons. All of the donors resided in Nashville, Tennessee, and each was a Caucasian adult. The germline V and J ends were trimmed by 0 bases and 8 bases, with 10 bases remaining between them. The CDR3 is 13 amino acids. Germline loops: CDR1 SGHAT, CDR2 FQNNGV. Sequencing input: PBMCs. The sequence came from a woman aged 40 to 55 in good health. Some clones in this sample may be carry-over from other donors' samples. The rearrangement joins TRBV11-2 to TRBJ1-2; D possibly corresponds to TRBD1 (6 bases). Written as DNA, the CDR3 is TGTGCCAGCAGCTTAGATTGGGGGCGGGGCTACACCTTC. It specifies CASSLDWGRGYTF. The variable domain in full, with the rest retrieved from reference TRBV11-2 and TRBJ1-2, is EAGVAQSPRYKIIEKRQSVAFWCNPISGHATLYWYQQILGQGPKLLIQFQNNGVVDDSQLPKDRFSAERLKGVDSTLKIQPAKLEDSAVYLCASSLDWGRGYTFGSGTRLTVV.